This T cell receptor (beta chain) was observed in a study of response to subunit inactivated influenza vaccine (dated by TCRdb to 2017 to 2018). About the full investigation: Deep quantitative profiling of the T cell receptor repertoire was used in the study to follow responses to a trivalent subunit inactivated influenza vaccine. Here is what the overall study found, with its caveats: The authors proposed that each seasonal influenza vaccination may bring in only a limited number of new T cells.

The library was produced with RT-PCR. These reads were obtained on an Illumina HiSeq 2500. In-frame beta chains were kept once TCRdb had trimmed the public reads at Q25 with fastp and called clones with MiXCR. A single entry per CDR3 protein holds the most common genes and DNA from its merged rows. The sample table records some 500,000 distinct CDR3 sequences; around 25% of these occur just once. The leading ten clones occupy about 1.9% of the sample. Concerning this clonotype itself: Its antigen is unknown. Base quality data are lacking; no much larger clone is found one base away.

This sample comprised CD4+ T cells sorted from PBMCs, obtained roughly 5 days after vaccination. This clonotype originated in a man aged 50-59 years who received an inactivated influenza vaccine. Donor details come from another sample of the same person, matched by shared clones.

The DNA sequence reads TGTGCCAGCTCACCATCCACCTTAGGCGCTATAAATTCACCCCTCCACTTT. This gives the protein CASSPSTLGAINSPLHF. The V and J segments used are TRBV18 and TRBJ1-6; the D gene cannot be named for sure. The CDR3 sequence holds 17 residues, the cysteine and phenylalanine included. Only the CDR3 portion is preserved as DNA: 51 bases, with reading frame beginning at the first base. From a lookup of the germline V gene, CDR1 and CDR2 are KGHSH and LQKENI. V lost 2 bases and J lost 7 bases; the stretch between them is 18 bases long. Reference TRBV18 and TRBJ1-6 proteins supply the regions before and after the CDR3; the full variable domain is: NAGVMQNPRHLVRRRGQEARLRCSPMKGHSHVYWYRQLPEEGLKFMVYLQKENIIDESGMPKERFSAEFPKEGPSILRIQQVVRGDSAAYFCASSPSTLGAINSPLHFGNGTRLTVT.